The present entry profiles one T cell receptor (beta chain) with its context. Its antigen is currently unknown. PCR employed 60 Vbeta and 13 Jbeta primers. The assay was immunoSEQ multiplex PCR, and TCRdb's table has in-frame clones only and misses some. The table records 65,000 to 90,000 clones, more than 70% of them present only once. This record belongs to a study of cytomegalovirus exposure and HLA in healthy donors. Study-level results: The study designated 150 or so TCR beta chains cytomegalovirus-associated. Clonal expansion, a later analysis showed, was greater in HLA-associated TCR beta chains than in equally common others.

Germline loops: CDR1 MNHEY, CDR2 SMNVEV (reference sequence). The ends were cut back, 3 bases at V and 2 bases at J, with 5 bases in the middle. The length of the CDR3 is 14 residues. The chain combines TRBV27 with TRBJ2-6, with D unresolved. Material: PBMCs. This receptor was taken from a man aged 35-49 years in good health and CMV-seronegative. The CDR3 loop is CASSLAAGANVLTF. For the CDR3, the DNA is TGTGCCAGCAGTTTGGCCGCTGGGGCCAACGTCCTGACTTTC.